These 8 T cell receptor beta chains were all obtained from the same sample, sequenced in a study of T cells after yellow fever vaccination. TCRdb fed the 5' RACE reads into MiXCR, producing one record per CDR3 protein. The sample lists tens of thousands of distinct CDR3 sequences; approximately 7.5% were seen once. The sequences come from CD8+ T cells sorted from PBMCs, collected on the day of the yellow fever booster vaccination. The receptors here all came from a man aged 30 to 39 who received the YFV17D yellow fever vaccine.

The gene calls are TRBV6-1 and TRBJ1-5; 7 nucleotides line up with TRBD1. The CDR3 loop spans 15 amino acids. The V segment lost 0 bases and the J segment 4 bases; nucleotides outside the gene matches: 3. Germline CDR1 is MNHNS and CDR2 is SASEGT. CDR3 in DNA: TGTGCCAGCAGTGAAGCGCCAGGGGGTAATCAGCCCCAGCATTTT. Its translation: CASSEAPGGNQPQHF.

The V call is TRBV29-1, the J call TRBJ2-2; D not resolved. Germline V lookup: CDR1 SQVTM, CDR2 ANQGSEA. V gave up 7 bases and J gave up 4 bases, with 10 bases separating them. The CDR3 loop spans 12 amino acids. CDR3 nucleotide sequence: TGCAGCGCGGTTTGGAGCACCGGGGAGCTGTTTTTT. It translates to CSAVWSTGELFF.

This clonotype was detected many times. The chain employs TRBV4-3 and TRBJ2-7, with D perhaps TRBD2 (6 bases). V lost 4 bases to trimming and J lost 2 bases, with 15 bases between them. The CDR3 is 15 residues long. Per the germline V gene, CDR1 is LGHNA and CDR2 is YSLEER. The CDR3 region has the DNA TGCGCCAGCAGCCCAGGGAGGACGCCCGCCTACGAGCAGTACTTC. Protein sequence: CASSPGRTPAYEQYF.

This clonotype appeared a few times. The chain joins TRBV15 to TRBJ1-1; D call uncertain. The CDR3 is made up of 15 amino acids. Germline CDR1 and CDR2: LNHNV and YYDKDF (reference sequence). V was trimmed by 0 bases and J by 0 bases, leaving 8 bases between them. The CDR3 protein is CATSRDTRMNTEAFF. As DNA, the CDR3 is TGTGCCACCAGCAGAGATACCCGGATGAACACTGAAGCTTTCTTT.

This clonotype was counted many times. The V and J genes are TRBV12-5 and TRBJ2-2; the D is unclear. Germline loops: CDR1 LGHNT, CDR2 FRNRAP. The CDR3 consists of 14 residues. V lost 0 bases to trimming and J lost 6 bases, with 8 bases between them. CDR3 region: CASGLVLYAGELFF. The CDR3 DNA follows: TGTGCTAGTGGTTTGGTACTTTACGCCGGGGAGCTGTTTTTT.

This clonotype turned up a few times. The genes are TRBV5-5 and TRBJ2-7; no definite D call. The germline V gene encodes CDR1 SGHKS and CDR2 YYEKEE (reference sequence). The CDR3 is 17 amino acids. Trimming pared 2 bases from V and 2 bases from J, leaving 20 bases between. In DNA, the CDR3 is TGTGCCAGCAGCTTATCCATTCTTGCGGAAGTTCCCTACGAGCAGTACTTC. This codes for CASSLSILAEVPYEQYF.

There are many counts of this clonotype. This chain connects TRBV7-9 to TRBJ2-1; 11 nucleotides agree with TRBD2. V was clipped by 5 bases and J by 5 bases; unmatched bases: 8. CDR3 size: 16 residues. Looked up from germline, CDR1 is SEHNR and CDR2 is FQNEAQ (reference sequence). The DNA for the CDR3 is TGTGCCAGCAGCCGTGAACTAGCGGGAGACCACAATGAGCAGTTCTTC. As protein: CASSRELAGDHNEQFF.

In this sample, this clonotype turned up a few times. The chain recombines TRBV7-9 with TRBJ2-2; possible D gene TRBD2, 5 bases. CDR1 and CDR2 from the germline V gene are SEHNR and FQNEAQ (reference sequence). Trimming left V 10 bases short and J 8 bases short, with 11 bases between. The CDR3 contains 11 residues. The CDR3 DNA follows: TGTGCCAACGACGGGGAAGGGGAGCTGTTTTTT. Protein: CANDGEGELFF.